A single sample is the source of the 22 T cell receptor beta chains below, sequenced in a study of cytomegalovirus exposure and HLA in healthy donors. Both 60 Vbeta primers and 13 Jbeta primers went into the PCR. Libraries were prepared by immunoSEQ multiplex PCR; TCRdb keeps only in-frame clonotypes and omits some of them. Of roughly 200,000 clones listed, about 86% were seen once; the top ten hold 0.31%. The sequenced sample was PBMCs. The receptors here all came from a woman aged 25 to 45 in good health and CMV-seronegative.

The chain has TRBV5-1 and TRBJ2-1; 15 nucleotides align to TRBD2. Trimming took 0 bases from V and 8 from J; bases not matched to a gene: 3. The CDR3 covers 16 residues. The germline V gene has CDR1 SGHRS and CDR2 YFSETQ. In DNA, the CDR3 is TGCGCCAGCAGCTTGGGATGGACTAGCGGGAGGGATGAGCAGTTCTTC. This sequence encodes CASSLGWTSGRDEQFF.

The rearrangement links TRBV7-9 to TRBJ2-1; D might be TRBD1 (6 bases). V lost 5 bases to trimming and J lost 3 bases, with 14 bases between them. CDR1 SEHNR and CDR2 FQNEAQ come from the germline V gene (reference sequence). This CDR3 is built from 15 residues. CDR3 nucleotides: TGTGCCAGCAGCCTATCATACAGGGTCTACAATGAGCAGTTCTTC. Its protein is CASSLSYRVYNEQFF.

The gene calls are TRBV29-1 and TRBJ2-5; TRBD2 is a possible D gene (6 bases). V dropped 3 bases and J dropped 5 bases, with 22 bases sitting between them. The CDR3 extends over 16 amino acids. From germline, CDR1 is SQVTM and CDR2 ANQGSEA. The DNA for the CDR3 is TGCAGCGTTGAGGCCGGCGGGGTGAGGTCTTCTGAGACCCAGTACTTC. Translating gives CSVEAGGVRSSETQYF.

The rearrangement links TRBV7-9 to TRBJ2-3; no firm D call. CDR1 is SEHNR, CDR2 FQNEAQ, per germline (reference sequence). This CDR3 contains 16 residues. Trimming stripped 2 bases from V and 2 bases from J, with 14 bases between. CDR3 sequence reads: CASSLKAARLTDTQYF. The CDR3 DNA follows: TGTGCCAGCAGCTTAAAGGCCGCGAGACTCACAGATACGCAGTATTTT.

The chain joins TRBV7-8 to TRBJ2-7, with D perhaps matching TRBD1 (6 bases). CDR1 SGHVS and CDR2 FQNEAQ come from the germline V gene. This CDR3 has 15 residues. Trimming pared 1 base from V and 5 bases from J, leaving 15 bases between. CDR3 nucleotide sequence: TGTGCCAGCAGCTTAGGATTCTGGGGGCAGAACGAGCAGTACTTC. This translates into CASSLGFWGQNEQYF.

The chain employs TRBV29-1 and TRBJ1-2; TRBD1 aligns across 9 bases. The V and J ends lost 4 bases and 5 bases, in that order; junction bases with no gene match: 14. CDR1 and CDR2 (germline): SQVTM, ANQGSEA. CDR3 length: 16 residues. The CDR3 DNA follows: TGCAGCGTTGGGGGCGGATTGACAGGGGGGGTATATGGCTACACCTTC. Translated: CSVGGGLTGGVYGYTF.

The chain carries TRBV7-9 and TRBJ2-2; no firm D call. Germline V gives CDR1 SEHNR, CDR2 FQNEAQ (reference sequence). The CDR3 runs 16 residues. Between the trimmed V and J ends, which lost 2 bases and 0 bases, there was a span of 10 bases. Here the CDR3 reads CASSLRSTTNTGELFF. In nucleotides, the CDR3 is TGTGCCAGCAGCTTAAGGAGCACCACGAACACCGGGGAGCTGTTTTTT.

This clone was seen only once. The sample contains more than one DNA sequence encoding this CDR3. The chain is built from TRBV7-9 and TRBJ2-5; TRBD2 aligns across 10 bases. This CDR3 is 15 amino acids long. Germline V gives CDR1 SEHNR, CDR2 FQNEAQ (reference sequence). Losses at the gene ends were 1 base for V and 5 bases for J; bases not matched to a gene: 4. CDR3 amino acids: CASSLGLAGAETQYF. CDR3 in DNA: TGTGCCAGCAGCTTAGGACTAGCGGGCGCGGAGACCCAGTACTTC.

The chain combines TRBV9 with TRBJ2-7; 8 bases fit TRBD1. The CDR3 totals 14 residues. The germline V gene has CDR1 SGDLS and CDR2 YYNGEE. The trim removed 4 bases at V and 7 bases at J, leaving 10 bases unmatched. CDR3 in DNA: TGTGCCAGCAGCCCGACAGGGGTTCGATATGAGCAGTACTTC. It encodes CASSPTGVRYEQYF.

CDR3 DNA: TGCGCCAGCAGCTTGGAGAGCGGGAGGGAGACCCAGTACTTC. This gives the protein CASSLESGRETQYF. V is TRBV5-1 and J is TRBJ2-5, with 9 positions matching TRBD2. The CDR3 spans 14 residues. CDR1 and CDR2 (germline): SGHRS, YFSETQ. After removal of 0 bases from V and 5 bases from J, the junction contained 2 bases not matched to a gene.

The V call is TRBV2, the J call TRBJ2-7; TRBD2 matches 8 bases. Per the germline V gene, CDR1 is SNHLY and CDR2 is FYNNEI. J lost 2 bases, V lost 1 base, and 7 bases had no gene match. This CDR3 comprises 16 residues. The CDR3 nucleotides are TGTGCCAGCAGTGAAGATGGGACTAGGAGGACCTACGAGCAGTACTTC. It codes for CASSEDGTRRTYEQYF.

The gene calls are TRBV4-1 and TRBJ2-3, with D perhaps TRBD2 (5 bases). The CDR3 covers 15 residues. CDR1 and CDR2 from the germline V gene are MGHRA and YSYEKL. The V end was cut by 3 bases, the J end by 1 base, with 11 bases between. CDR3 nucleotides: TGCGCCAGCAGCCATCCTAGCAGCCGCACAGATACGCAGTATTTT. Its protein is CASSHPSSRTDTQYF.

The V gene is TRBV27, the J gene TRBJ2-7, with TRBD2 identical over 7 bases. Losses at the gene ends were 2 bases for V and 1 base for J; bases not matched to a gene: 11. This CDR3 region has 17 residues. The germline V gene encodes CDR1 MNHEY and CDR2 SMNVEV (reference sequence). The CDR3 is CASSLRFGEGLSYEQYF. The CDR3 DNA is TGTGCCAGCAGTTTAAGGTTCGGGGAGGGCCTGTCCTACGAGCAGTACTTC.

This chain's CDR3 is CASRLGGSTYNEQFF. CDR3 nucleotide sequence: TGCGCCAGCCGTCTTGGAGGGAGTACCTACAATGAGCAGTTCTTC. The rearrangement uses TRBV10-2 and TRBJ2-1; TRBD2 is a possible D gene (6 bases). V was trimmed by 8 bases and J by 2 bases, leaving 16 bases between them. Germline CDR1 and CDR2: WSHSY and SAAADI. The length of the CDR3 is 15 residues.

The rearrangement uses TRBV21-1 and TRBJ2-7; the table assigns TRBD2, which was not confirmed against the DNA. TRBV21-1 has pseudogene status. CDR3 length: 16 amino acids. This CDR3 is CASSKSSSGRIYEQYF. CDR3 in DNA: TGTGCCAGCAGCAAATCTTCTAGCGGGAGGATCTACGAGCAGTACTTC.

The rearrangement joins TRBV4-1 to TRBJ2-1, with a possible D match to TRBD1 (6 bases). Germline V gene data show CDR1 as MGHRA and CDR2 as YSYEKL. With 3 bases removed from V and 2 bases from J, the gap between germline ends came to 17 bases. This CDR3 has 17 residues. The CDR3, as DNA: TGCGCCAGCAGCCAGCGGCCAGGTGGACAGCCCTACAATGAGCAGTTCTTC. This gives the protein CASSQRPGGQPYNEQFF.

The J gene is TRBJ1-1, the V gene TRBV28; TRBD1 matches at 7 bases. The V gene's germline CDR1 is MDHEN and CDR2 SYDVKM. The V and J ends lost 2 bases and 2 bases, in that order; junction bases with no gene match: 2. The CDR3 contains 14 residues. CDR3 sequence reads: CASSLGQANTEAFF. CDR3 DNA: TGTGCCAGCAGTTTAGGACAGGCAAACACTGAAGCTTTCTTT.

V and J are TRBV2 and TRBJ2-3; 8 positions agree with TRBD2. The J segment lost 2 bases and the V segment lost 6 bases, leaving 4 bases of the junction unmatched. Germline values: CDR1 SNHLY, CDR2 FYNNEI. The CDR3 runs 14 residues. For the CDR3, the DNA is TGTGCCAGCAGGAGCGGGGGCAACACAGATACGCAGTATTTT. As protein: CASRSGGNTDTQYF.

The gene calls are TRBV7-9 and TRBJ2-3; TRBD1 agrees at 10 bases. The CDR3 is 14 amino acids. Trimming at V came to 4 bases and at J to 6 bases, leaving 4 bases not matched to a gene. CDR1 SEHNR and CDR2 FQNEAQ come from the germline V gene (reference sequence). The CDR3 DNA reads TGTGCCAGCAGCTCCCGGACAGGGGGGGATACGCAGTATTTT. Its protein is CASSSRTGGDTQYF. The full variable domain, its missing parts supplied by reference TRBV7-9 and TRBJ2-3, is DTGVSQNPRHKITKRGQNVTFRCDPISEHNRLYWYRQTLGQGPEFLTYFQNEAQLEKSRLLSDRFSAERPKGSFSTLEIQRTEQGDSAMYLCASSSRTGGDTQYFGPGTRLTVL.

The rearrangement joins TRBV15 to TRBJ2-5; tentatively, D is TRBD2 (6 bases). Per germline, CDR1 LNHNV and CDR2 YYDKDF (reference sequence). The length of the CDR3 is 13 residues. V dropped 11 bases and J dropped 4 bases, with 17 bases sitting between them. In DNA, the CDR3 is TGTGCCGCGGGGCAGCTCCTAGGAGAGACCCAGTACTTC. Its protein is CAAGQLLGETQYF. The variable domain in full, with the rest retrieved from reference TRBV15 and TRBJ2-5, is DAMVIQNPRYQVTQFGKPVTLSCSQTLNHNVMYWYQQKSSQAPKLLFHYYDKDFNNEADTPDNFQSRRPNTSFCFLDIRSPGLGDTAMYLCAAGQLLGETQYFGPGTRLLVL.

The rearrangement joins TRBV5-1 to TRBJ2-5, with TRBD2 matching over 14 bases. Germline CDR1 and CDR2: SGHRS and YFSETQ. This CDR3 region has 17 residues. V gave up 0 bases and J gave up 5 bases; unmatched junction bases: 6. The CDR3 protein is CASSLALGTSGSETQYF. For the CDR3, the DNA is TGCGCCAGCAGCTTGGCCTTAGGGACTAGCGGGAGCGAGACCCAGTACTTC.

V gene TRBV20-1 combines with J gene TRBJ2-1, with 9 bases lining up with TRBD1. Germline CDR1 and CDR2: DFQATT and SNEGSKA (reference sequence). The CDR3 has 11 amino acids. Trimming cost V 6 bases and J 11 bases; bases outside gene matches: 5. The CDR3 region has the DNA TGCAGTGCAAGCGACAGGGGGAAGCAGTTCTTC. It codes for CSASDRGKQFF.